This record looks at one T cell receptor beta chain sequence and its context. No antigen is known for it. These data come from a study of cytomegalovirus exposure and HLA in healthy donors. Overall study results and limits: Earlier results showed most TCR beta V segments being productive about 90% or about 30% of the time. The listing of roughly 160 TCR beta chains classed them as cytomegalovirus-associated. Donor immune exposure was known only as CMV serostatus.

The primer mix had 60 Vbeta and 13 Jbeta primers. The assay was immunoSEQ multiplex PCR, and TCRdb's table has in-frame clones only and misses some. The table has fewer than 250,000 clones, about 83% seen once. The sequence was obtained from a woman in her forties or fifties in good health and CMV-seropositive. Sequenced sample: PBMCs.

The CDR3 nucleotides read TGTGCCAGCAGCGCGAAGACAGGGGTCCATAATTCACCCCTCCACTTT. Residues: CASSAKTGVHNSPLHF. The chain links TRBV9 to TRBJ1-6; 8 positions match TRBD1. The CDR3 is 16 amino acids. J was trimmed by 5 bases and V by 3 bases; bases with no gene match: 7. Germline values: CDR1 SGDLS, CDR2 YYNGEE.